This TCR beta chain is from a study of T cell responses to AZD1222 COVID-19 vaccine. Study-wide results and limits: Researchers took repertoire samples only after the peak T cell response had come. Dominant at 160-218 and 743-854, vaccine-associated CD4 TCRs also spanned spike. Spike-specific TCRs gained breadth and depth after people received two AZD1222 doses. Reportedly, close to half of spike-specific TCRs are directed against unmutated variant regions.

As to this clone: Its antigen remains unknown.

V lost 1 base and J lost 2, with 7 bases in between. The CDR3 has 14 residues. CDR1 and CDR2 from the germline V gene are KGHDR and SFDVKD. Clones were read by immunoSEQ multiplex PCR, and TCRdb kept only the in-frame ones, dropping some. The sample contains 150,000 to 250,000 clones, 85% to 95% of which appear only once. The input for sequencing was peripheral blood, taken 28 days after the second AZD1222 dose. This clonotype was sampled from an adult who received the AZD1222 COVID-19 vaccine. The chain has TRBV24-1 and TRBJ2-5, with D unclear. For the CDR3, the DNA is TGTGCCACCAGTGATTTAAGATCACAAGAGACCCAGTACTTC. Translated, it gives CATSDLRSQETQYF.